This TCR beta chain was obtained from a study of blood T cells in healthy people across ages. Study outcomes and limitations: Possibly, changes in expanded clonotypes were confounded because donor CMV status was unknown.

CDR1 is DFQATT and CDR2 is SNEGSKA in the germline V gene (reference sequence). This CDR3 has 14 amino acids. The ends lost 1 base at V and 5 bases at J; junction bases unmatched: 4. Together with a sample-barcoded 5' primer, a J-beta primer mix was included in a second PCR lasting about 6 to 11 cycles. TCRdb re-analysed the 5' RACE reads in MiXCR, keeping a single row per CDR3 protein. The top ten hold 13% of the sample, which has hundreds of thousands of distinct CDR3 sequences, about 51% seen once. As for this clonotype: The antigen is undetermined.

What was sequenced was blood. V usage is TRBV20-1 and J usage is TRBJ2-5; 10 nucleotides match TRBD2. The clonotype was recovered from a woman older than 75 in good health. This CDR3 is CSARGAGGWETQYF. The DNA of the CDR3 is TGCAGTGCTAGAGGAGCGGGGGGGTGGGAGACCCAGTACTTC.